Shown below are 22 T cell receptor beta chains from a single sample sequenced in a study of blood T cell repertoires in COVID-19. Using immunoSEQ multiplex PCR, the repertoire was profiled, and TCRdb retains in-frame clones only, with some absent. The table lists a few hundred thousand clones, over 75% of them singletons, with approximately 1.2% in the top ten. Input material: PBMCs or T cells enriched from blood (not recorded which). The receptor set was obtained from a man aged 25-45 years who had recovered from COVID-19.

The chain links TRBV18 to TRBJ2-6, with 7 bases matching TRBD1. CDR1 is KGHSH and CDR2 is LQKENI in the germline V gene. Trimming took 5 bases from V and 3 from J; bases not matched to a gene: 7. The length of the CDR3 is 16 residues. CDR3 DNA sequence: TGTGCCAGCTCAATTGACAGGGTGGTTGGGGCCAACGTCCTGACTTTC. Translating gives CASSIDRVVGANVLTF.

This rearrangement joins TRBV25-1 to TRBJ2-2; D ambiguous. The V end was cut by 4 bases, the J end by 1 base, with 7 bases between. Germline V lookup: CDR1 MGHDK, CDR2 SYGVNS. The CDR3 has 14 amino acids. CDR3 DNA sequence: TGTGCCAGCAGTGGGAGAGGGAACACCGGGGAGCTGTTTTTT. Its protein product is CASSGRGNTGELFF.

The genes are TRBV19 and TRBJ2-7; 11 bases match TRBD1. There are 14 residues in the CDR3. CDR1 is LNHDA, CDR2 SQIVND, per germline (reference sequence). J lost 4 bases, V lost 5 bases, and 4 bases had no gene match. In DNA, the CDR3 is TGTGCCAGTAGTGCGGACAGGGGGCAGTACGAGCAGTACTTC. Its protein is CASSADRGQYEQYF.

This rearrangement joins TRBV28 to TRBJ2-1, with 10 nucleotides matching TRBD2. Germline V gene sequence: CDR1 MDHEN, CDR2 SYDVKM. The CDR3 length is 14 residues. Losses at the gene ends were 5 bases for V and 8 bases for J; bases not matched to a gene: 6. CDR3 nucleotide sequence: TGTGCCAGCAGTACCCACCTAGCGGGGGATGAGCAGTTCTTC. It specifies CASSTHLAGDEQFF. Complete variable domain (other parts from reference TRBV28 and TRBJ2-1): DVKVTQSSRYLVKRTGEKVFLECVQDMDHENMFWYRQDPGLGLRLIYFSYDVKMKEKGDIPEGYSVSREKKERFSLILESASTNQTSMYLCASSTHLAGDEQFFGPGTRLTVL.

This sequence joins TRBV21-1 and TRBJ2-5; the tabulated D call, TRBD2, remains unverified against the DNA. TRBV21-1 corresponds to a pseudogene. The CDR3 is 21 residues long. This CDR3 reads CASSPTVLFSQRQGLQETQYF. CDR3 in DNA: TGTGCCAGCAGCCCCACTGTGCTTTTTTCTCAGCGGCAGGGACTCCAAGAGACCCAGTACTTC.

J is TRBJ1-1 and V is TRBV27; 7 nucleotides match TRBD1. V was pared by 2 bases and J by 7 bases, with 4 bases of the junction left unmatched. From germline, CDR1 is MNHEY and CDR2 SMNVEV (reference sequence). The CDR3 has 13 residues. CDR3 residues: CASSLGTAREAFF. In nucleotides, the CDR3 is TGTGCCAGCAGTTTAGGGACAGCTCGTGAAGCTTTCTTT.

The chain joins TRBV6-5 to TRBJ2-7, with 10 nucleotides matching TRBD1. The length of the CDR3 is 16 residues. The ends lost 0 bases at V and 0 bases at J; junction bases unmatched: 2. Germline V lookup: CDR1 MNHEY, CDR2 SVGAGI. The CDR3: CASSYSRQGASYEQYF. Written as DNA, the CDR3 is TGTGCCAGCAGTTACTCGAGACAGGGGGCCTCCTACGAGCAGTACTTC.

The V call is TRBV4-1, the J call TRBJ2-1; a weak D match, TRBD2 (6 bases). V dropped 1 base and J dropped 4 bases, with 14 bases sitting between them. CDR3 size: 16 residues. In germline, CDR1 is MGHRA, CDR2 YSYEKL. The CDR3 reads CASSQVSERAYNEQFF. The CDR3 bases are TGCGCCAGCAGCCAAGTCAGCGAGCGGGCTTACAATGAGCAGTTCTTC.

The chain is built from TRBV5-1 and TRBJ2-1; TRBD2 is a possible D gene (6 bases). This CDR3 spans 15 amino acids. Germline CDR1 reads SGHRS; CDR2 reads YFSETQ. V lost 4 bases, J lost 1 base, and 12 bases lay in between. DNA of the CDR3: TGCGCCAGCAGCCCCGGGAGTGTTTCCTACAATGAGCAGTTCTTC. This gives the protein CASSPGSVSYNEQFF.

The V and J genes are TRBV2 and TRBJ1-2; 7 positions agree with TRBD1. V shed 7 bases, J shed 7 bases, and the junction held 6 bases outside the gene matches. The CDR3 covers 12 residues. The germline V gene encodes CDR1 SNHLY and CDR2 FYNNEI. CDR3 protein: CASNRDSSGYTF. The CDR3 region has the DNA TGTGCCAGCAACCGGGACAGCTCTGGCTACACCTTC.

The genes are TRBV15 and TRBJ2-7, with D possibly TRBD2 on 6 matching bases. Trimming removed 0 bases from V and 5 bases from J, with 14 bases in between. The CDR3 is 15 amino acids. The V gene's germline CDR1 is LNHNV and CDR2 YYDKDF (reference sequence). CDR3 DNA sequence: TGTGCCACCAGCAGAGATTCCGGGGGTTGGAACGAGCAGTACTTC. It specifies CATSRDSGGWNEQYF.

The chain carries TRBV28 and TRBJ2-7; the match to TRBD2 covers 7 bases. J was trimmed by 6 bases and V by 3 bases; bases with no gene match: 8. The CDR3 length is 14 residues. Germline CDR1 is MDHEN and CDR2 is SYDVKM. CDR3 residues: CASSFGLVVGEQYF. The CDR3 coding sequence is TGTGCCAGCAGTTTCGGACTAGTAGTGGGCGAGCAGTACTTC. The full variable domain, rest sourced from reference TRBV28 and TRBJ2-7, is DVKVTQSSRYLVKRTGEKVFLECVQDMDHENMFWYRQDPGLGLRLIYFSYDVKMKEKGDIPEGYSVSREKKERFSLILESASTNQTSMYLCASSFGLVVGEQYFGPGTRLTVT.

Only one count was recorded for this clone. V usage is TRBV7-9 and J usage is TRBJ2-1; TRBD2 matches at 7 bases. CDR1 is SEHNR, CDR2 FQNEAQ, per germline (reference sequence). J gave up 0 bases and V 5 bases, and 7 bases lay outside the gene matches. The CDR3 is 16 residues long. CDR3 nucleotides: TGTGCCAGCAGCCCGCCGACTAGCAGCTCCTACAATGAGCAGTTCTTC. The encoded protein is CASSPPTSSSYNEQFF.

The V call is TRBV30, the J call TRBJ1-1, with a possible D match to TRBD1 (5 bases). CDR3 length equals 15 residues. V was shortened by 1 base and J by 2 bases, with 14 bases between the two germline ends. Per germline, CDR1 GTSNPN and CDR2 SVGIG (reference sequence). The CDR3 is CAWSDFGATNTEAFF. CDR3 nucleotides: TGTGCCTGGAGTGATTTTGGGGCCACTAACACTGAAGCTTTCTTT.

This clone occurred once. The chain has TRBV6-5 and TRBJ1-2, with D maybe TRBD1 (5 bases). V lost 0 bases and J 4 bases, leaving 12 bases between the germline ends. The CDR3 covers 15 residues. Germline V gene sequence: CDR1 MNHEY, CDR2 SVGAGI. The CDR3 DNA reads TGTGCCAGCAGTTACTCAAAACAGGCCGGCTATGGCTACACCTTC. Encoded protein: CASSYSKQAGYGYTF.

The chain has TRBV6-8 and TRBJ2-7; 7 bases are shared with TRBD2. The junction had 7 bases not matched to a gene; V was cut back by 7 bases and J by 4 bases. CDR1 is MNHGY, CDR2 SAAAGT, per germline. This CDR3 has 13 residues. The CDR3 coding sequence is TGTGCCAGCACCCCGGGACTATATTACGAGCAGTACTTC. The encoded protein is CASTPGLYYEQYF.

This clone was found once. This chain connects TRBV27 to TRBJ1-1; D gene uncertain. V lost 4 bases, J lost 4 bases, and 10 bases lay in between. The CDR3 covers 13 residues. Germline V gene sequence: CDR1 MNHEY, CDR2 SMNVEV (reference sequence). In DNA, the CDR3 is TGTGCCAGCAGTTCCCCGGGGAGCACTGAAGCTTTCTTT. It codes for CASSSPGSTEAFF.

The chain has TRBV10-2 and TRBJ2-5; D is ambiguous. The CDR3 totals 13 residues. Trimming shortened V by 5 bases and J by 5 bases, and 12 bases separated the two germline ends. Germline loops: CDR1 WSHSY, CDR2 SAAADI. This chain's CDR3 is CASSKRNGETQYF. Written as DNA, the CDR3 is TGCGCCAGCAGTAAGCGAAACGGGGAGACCCAGTACTTC.

The CDR3 sequence: CASSPQGIGSPLHF. The CDR3 DNA follows: TGTGCCAGCAGCCCACAGGGAATAGGTTCACCCCTCCACTTT. The chain joins TRBV2 to TRBJ1-6; maybe TRBD1 (6 bases). In germline, CDR1 is SNHLY, CDR2 FYNNEI. V lost 6 bases and J 9 bases, leaving 15 bases between the germline ends. This CDR3 spans 14 amino acids.

This chain joins TRBV7-8 and TRBJ2-1; TRBD2 matches at 13 bases. This CDR3 contains 17 residues. V lost 1 base to trimming and J lost 7 bases; unmatched junction nucleotides: 7. CDR1 is SGHVS and CDR2 is FQNEAQ in the germline V gene. As DNA, the CDR3 is TGTGCCAGCAGCTTAGTAGATTGGACTAGCGGGAGTAATGAGCAGTTCTTC. Amino acids: CASSLVDWTSGSNEQFF.

J is TRBJ1-5 and V is TRBV28; unclear D gene. V lost 5 bases to trimming and J lost 4 bases, with 15 bases between them. CDR1 and CDR2 from the germline V gene are MDHEN and SYDVKM. The CDR3 has 15 amino acids. The CDR3 DNA is TGTGCCAGCAGTCCCCGGTTGTTAGCAAATCAGCCCCAGCATTTT. Residues: CASSPRLLANQPQHF.

The gene calls are TRBV18 and TRBJ2-1; maybe TRBD2 (7 bases). V lost 4 bases to trimming and J lost 2 bases, with 15 bases between them. Germline CDR1 is KGHSH and CDR2 is LQKENI. The CDR3 has 16 residues. The CDR3 reads CASSLTGGNTYNEQFF. The CDR3, as DNA: TGTGCCAGCTCACTAACGGGGGGCAATACCTACAATGAGCAGTTCTTC.